Below are 27 T cell receptor beta chains sequenced from a single sample in a study of cytomegalovirus exposure and HLA in healthy donors. PCR used 60 Vbeta primers and 13 Jbeta primers. Profiling relied on immunoSEQ multiplex PCR, and the TCRdb table lists in-frame clones only, not all of them. The sample table includes about 130,000 clones. Input material: PBMCs. The receptor set was obtained from a woman in her forties in good health and CMV-seropositive.

The gene calls are TRBV7-3 and TRBJ2-1; the D gene is possibly TRBD1 (6 bases). V was cut by 5 bases and J by 6 bases, with 8 bases left in between. The germline CDR1 and CDR2 sequences are SGHTA and FQGTGA. This CDR3 is 12 amino acids long. The CDR3: CASSPDSNEQFF. In nucleotides, the CDR3 is TGTGCCAGCAGCCCGGACAGCAATGAGCAGTTCTTC.

V and J are TRBV5-1 and TRBJ1-4, with a possible D match to TRBD1 (5 bases). V gave up 3 bases and J gave up 8 bases, with 11 bases separating them. In germline, CDR1 is SGHRS, CDR2 YFSETQ. This CDR3 comprises 13 residues. In DNA form, the CDR3 reads TGCGCCAGCAGCTCAGGGCGGGAAGAAAAACTGTTTTTT. It specifies CASSSGREEKLFF. Together with reference TRBV5-1 and TRBJ1-4, the CDR3 gives the full variable domain: KAGVTQTPRYLIKTRGQQVTLSCSPISGHRSVSWYQQTPGQGLQFLFEYFSETQRNKGNFPGRFSGRQFSNSRSEMNVSTLELGDSALYLCASSSGREEKLFFGSGTQLSVL.

The rearrangement uses TRBV11-2 and TRBJ1-2, with D perhaps TRBD1 (6 bases). The CDR3 has 15 residues. Germline CDR1 and CDR2: SGHAT and FQNNGV. V dropped 2 bases and J dropped 3 bases, with 13 bases sitting between them. The CDR3 DNA sequence: TGTGCCAGCAGCTTAACAGGGAGGGCGGACTATGGCTACACCTTC. Translating it yields CASSLTGRADYGYTF.

The gene calls are TRBV5-1 and TRBJ1-5, with D possibly being TRBD1 (6 bases). V was shortened by 4 bases and J by 4 bases, with 12 bases between the two germline ends. Germline CDR1 reads SGHRS; CDR2 reads YFSETQ. This CDR3 contains 14 residues. CDR3 residues: CASSMDSPNQPQHF. The CDR3 DNA reads as TGCGCCAGCAGCATGGACAGTCCGAATCAGCCCCAGCATTTT.

This chain links TRBV5-1 with TRBJ1-2, with a possible D match to TRBD1 (5 bases). V was pared by 0 bases and J by 14 bases, with 23 bases between. CDR3 length: 15 amino acids. Per the germline V gene, CDR1 is SGHRS and CDR2 is YFSETQ. The CDR3 protein is CASSLVVTGGNLGTF. Here the CDR3 DNA reads TGCGCCAGCAGCTTGGTGGTGACGGGGGGAAATTTAGGAACCTTC.

The chain links TRBV2 to TRBJ2-3, with D perhaps matching TRBD1 (5 bases). Germline lookup yields CDR1 SNHLY and CDR2 FYNNEI. The CDR3 sequence is 15 residues long. V was clipped by 5 bases and J by 2 bases, with 14 bases between them. Written as DNA, the CDR3 is TGTGCCAGCAGTTCGGACACACCCCCCACAGATACGCAGTATTTT. Its translation: CASSSDTPPTDTQYF.

The chain carries TRBV9 and TRBJ2-1; 13 nucleotides line up with TRBD2. Germline CDR1 is SGDLS and CDR2 is YYNGEE. This CDR3 contains 16 residues. Trimming cost V 4 bases and J 6 bases; bases outside gene matches: 7. CDR3 nucleotides: TGTGCCAGCAGCCCCCGGACTAGCGGGAGCGGCAATGAGCAGTTCTTC. It specifies CASSPRTSGSGNEQFF.

The chain links TRBV6-1 to TRBJ1-2, with TRBD1 as a possible D gene (5 bases). This CDR3 has 13 residues. Germline V gene sequence: CDR1 MNHNS, CDR2 SASEGT. Deletions cut 5 bases from V and 5 bases from J, with 12 bases between. CDR3 coding DNA: TGTGCCAGCAGTAAACCAGGGATATATGGCTACACCTTC. This translates into CASSKPGIYGYTF.

The rearrangement joins TRBV18 to TRBJ1-1, with 10 bases matching TRBD1. Germline loops: CDR1 KGHSH, CDR2 LQKENI. The CDR3 totals 16 residues. V shed 2 bases and J 5 bases; nucleotides not matched to a gene: 8. CDR3 residues: CASSPKTGGYMTEAFF. The CDR3 DNA follows: TGTGCCAGCTCACCAAAGACAGGGGGCTATATGACTGAAGCTTTCTTT.

This chain links TRBV7-9 with TRBJ2-5, with D possibly being TRBD1 (5 bases). The ends were cut back, 5 bases at V and 5 bases at J, with 6 bases in the middle. The CDR3 loop spans 11 amino acids. The germline V gene has CDR1 SEHNR and CDR2 FQNEAQ (reference sequence). CDR3 residues: CASSRQETQYF. As DNA, the CDR3 is TGTGCCAGCAGCAGACAGGAGACCCAGTACTTC.

In DNA form, the CDR3 reads TGTGCCAGCAGTCCTCACAGGGGTGGAACTGAAGCTTTCTTT. Protein: CASSPHRGGTEAFF. V gene TRBV27 combines with J gene TRBJ1-1, with 7 bases identical to TRBD1. After removal of 5 bases from V and 5 bases from J, the junction contained 8 bases not matched to a gene. Germline loops: CDR1 MNHEY, CDR2 SMNVEV (reference sequence). This CDR3 has 14 amino acids.

This chain uses TRBV7-9 with TRBJ2-5; D not resolved. The CDR3 spans 12 residues. Per germline, CDR1 SEHNR and CDR2 FQNEAQ (reference sequence). Trimming pared 3 bases from V and 2 bases from J, leaving 4 bases between. The CDR3 nucleotides read TGTGCCAGCAGCTTCAGGCAAGAGACCCAGTACTTC. Translating it yields CASSFRQETQYF.

J is TRBJ1-6 and V is TRBV5-1, with D perhaps matching TRBD1 (6 bases). Germline V gene data show CDR1 as SGHRS and CDR2 as YFSETQ. V was trimmed by 0 bases and J by 9 bases, leaving 10 bases between them. The CDR3 has 14 residues. The CDR3 reads CASSLGQDRSPLHF. In DNA, the CDR3 is TGCGCCAGCAGCTTGGGACAGGATCGTTCACCCCTCCACTTT.

The gene calls are TRBV6-4 and TRBJ2-2, with TRBD2 matching over 9 bases. CDR3 size: 15 residues. CDR1 is MRHNA, CDR2 SNTAGT, per germline. After removal of 4 bases from V and 6 bases from J, the junction contained 6 bases not matched to a gene. The chain's CDR3 is CASSGTSEGSGELFF. DNA for the CDR3: TGTGCCAGCAGTGGGACTAGCGAGGGGTCCGGGGAGCTGTTTTTT.

The chain links TRBV30 to TRBJ2-5; possible D gene TRBD2, 5 bases. CDR1 GTSNPN and CDR2 SVGIG come from the germline V gene (reference sequence). V gave up 3 bases and J gave up 6 bases, with 17 bases separating them. The CDR3 covers 14 residues. CDR3 residues: CAWRVGIRSKTQYF. DNA for the CDR3: TGTGCCTGGAGGGTCGGGATAAGGTCGAAGACCCAGTACTTC.

The chain employs TRBV29-1 and TRBJ2-1; 15 bases are a match to TRBD2. The CDR3 has 14 amino acids. Losses at the gene ends were 7 bases for V and 6 bases for J; bases not matched to a gene: 4. Germline lookup yields CDR1 SQVTM and CDR2 ANQGSEA. CDR3 bases: TGCAGCGGATTGGGACTAGCGGGAGGCAATGAGCAGTTCTTC. This encodes CSGLGLAGGNEQFF.

The chain joins TRBV4-1 to TRBJ2-4, with D maybe TRBD2 (6 bases). This CDR3 region has 19 residues. Germline V lookup: CDR1 MGHRA, CDR2 YSYEKL. Trimming left V 0 bases short and J 0 bases short, with 18 bases between. CDR3: CASSQDRPGGGLAKNIQYF. The DNA of the CDR3 is TGCGCCAGCAGCCAAGATCGCCCGGGCGGAGGGTTAGCCAAAAACATTCAGTACTTC.

This chain uses TRBV7-2 with TRBJ2-1; TRBD2 aligns across 14 bases. The CDR3 spans 19 residues. Germline V lookup: CDR1 SGHTA, CDR2 FQGNSA. V lost 5 bases to trimming and J lost 0 bases; unmatched junction nucleotides: 9. CDR3 region: CASSRTSGRLRSSYNEQFF. DNA for the CDR3: TGTGCCAGCAGCAGGACTAGCGGGAGGCTCCGCAGCTCCTACAATGAGCAGTTCTTC.

The chain couples TRBV7-2 to TRBJ2-1, with 11 bases that match TRBD2. CDR1 is SGHTA and CDR2 is FQGNSA in the germline V gene. V lost 5 bases, J lost 5 bases, and 5 bases stayed unmatched. The CDR3 loop spans 15 amino acids. CDR3 amino acids: CASSVTSGGDNEQFF. In DNA, the CDR3 is TGTGCCAGCAGCGTTACTAGCGGGGGAGACAATGAGCAGTTCTTC. Supplemented by reference TRBV7-2 and TRBJ2-1, the full variable domain reads GAGVSQSPSNKVTEKGKDVELRCDPISGHTALYWYRQSLGQGLEFLIYFQGNSAPDKSGLPSDRFSAERTGGSVSTLTIQRTQQEDSAVYLCASSVTSGGDNEQFFGPGTRLTVL.

The chain recombines TRBV28 with TRBJ2-3; 9 bases line up with TRBD2. The V gene end was trimmed by 3 bases and the J gene end by 3 bases; junction bases not matched to a gene: 10. The CDR3 length is 17 residues. The V gene's germline CDR1 is MDHEN and CDR2 SYDVKM. CDR3 region: CASSFPISGSGTDTQYF. DNA for the CDR3: TGTGCCAGCAGTTTCCCCATTAGCGGGAGTGGTACAGATACGCAGTATTTT. Together with reference TRBV28 and TRBJ2-3, the CDR3 gives the full variable domain: DVKVTQSSRYLVKRTGEKVFLECVQDMDHENMFWYRQDPGLGLRLIYFSYDVKMKEKGDIPEGYSVSREKKERFSLILESASTNQTSMYLCASSFPISGSGTDTQYFGPGTRLTVL.

The chain recombines TRBV27 with TRBJ1-1; a possible D gene is TRBD1 (5 bases). Trimming took 2 bases from V and 1 from J, leaving 11 bases between them. This CDR3 region has 15 residues. CDR1 MNHEY and CDR2 SMNVEV come from the germline V gene (reference sequence). The CDR3 nucleotides read TGTGCCAGCAGTTTAGCATTTGGGGCGAACACTGAAGCTTTCTTT. This codes for CASSLAFGANTEAFF.

The chain has TRBV29-1 and TRBJ2-5; 7 bases map to TRBD2. The CDR3 runs 13 residues. Per the germline V gene, CDR1 is SQVTM and CDR2 is ANQGSEA. V dropped 6 bases and J dropped 4; count of bases not matched to a gene: 8. The CDR3, as DNA: TGCAGCGTGCGGAGGGAGGGTAGAGAGACCCAGTACTTC. Encoded protein: CSVRREGRETQYF.

The chain combines TRBV10-3 with TRBJ2-4, with 7 positions matching TRBD1. The CDR3 consists of 13 residues. V trimming: 6 bases; J trimming: 5 bases; junction bases outside the gene matches: 4. Looked up from germline, CDR1 is ENHRY and CDR2 is SYGVKD. Written as DNA, the CDR3 is TGTGCCATCAGCGACAGGGTCCAAAACATTCAGTACTTC. Translation: CAISDRVQNIQYF.

DNA of the CDR3: TGTGCCAGCAGCTTAGATAGCGGAAGCTCCTACGAGCAGTACTTC. Translated: CASSLDSGSSYEQYF. This chain links TRBV7-2 with TRBJ2-7; D may be TRBD2 (6 bases). The CDR3 has 15 residues. Germline loops: CDR1 SGHTA, CDR2 FQGNSA. V was cut by 1 base and J by 0 bases, with 10 bases left in between.

This sequence joins TRBV19 and TRBJ2-3; 13 bases agree with TRBD2. V lost 7 bases to trimming and J lost 0 bases; unmatched junction nucleotides: 4. This CDR3 is 16 amino acids long. Per germline, CDR1 LNHDA and CDR2 SQIVND (reference sequence). The CDR3, as DNA: TGTGCCAGTACGGGACTAGCGGGGCATAGCACAGATACGCAGTATTTT. It codes for CASTGLAGHSTDTQYF. Full variable domain (missing parts from reference TRBV19 and TRBJ2-3): DGGITQSPKYLFRKEGQNVTLSCEQNLNHDAMYWYRQDPGQGLRLIYYSQIVNDFQKGDIAEGYSVSREKKESFPLTVTSAQKNPTAFYLCASTGLAGHSTDTQYFGPGTRLTVL.

This chain joins TRBV27 and TRBJ1-5; weak D call: TRBD1 (6 bases). This CDR3 contains 14 residues. In germline, CDR1 is MNHEY, CDR2 SMNVEV (reference sequence). V gave up 3 bases and J gave up 9 bases, with 15 bases separating them. CDR3 DNA sequence: TGTGCCAGCAGTTTGCGAGGGGGAGGGGGGCCCCAGCATTTT. Its protein product is CASSLRGGGGPQHF.

The chain carries TRBV6-6 and TRBJ2-7; 9 positions match TRBD2. Germline trimming cut 4 bases from V and 1 base from J; bases unmatched to any gene: 5. Germline V gene sequence: CDR1 MNHNY, CDR2 SVGAGI (reference sequence). There are 15 residues in the CDR3. Here the CDR3 DNA reads TGTGCCAGCAGTTTTAGCGGGAGTGGGTCCTACGAGCAGTACTTC. This translates into CASSFSGSGSYEQYF.